This TCR beta chain appears in the sequencing data of a study of blood T cell repertoires in COVID-19. Germline V gives CDR1 MGHRA, CDR2 YSYEKL. The CDR3 loop spans 17 amino acids. J lost 5 bases, V lost 6 bases, and 12 bases had no gene match. Study processing details: The authors estimated nucleated cell counts from reference gene primer amplification. Sequenced by immunoSEQ multiplex PCR; TCRdb stores in-frame clones only, minus some. V, J and clone size reflect that table, while D and trimming were determined from the DNA. The sample holds 200,000 or so clones, just over 85% seen once. The sample comprised peripheral blood. V gene TRBV4-1 combines with J gene TRBJ2-3; TRBD2 matches 12 bases. The sequence was obtained from a man aged 45-65 years with acute or convalescent COVID-19. The CDR3 here is CASRATSGGSPGDTQYF. The CDR3 DNA sequence: TGCGCCAGCAGGGCGACTAGCGGGGGCTCGCCGGGAGATACGCAGTATTTT.